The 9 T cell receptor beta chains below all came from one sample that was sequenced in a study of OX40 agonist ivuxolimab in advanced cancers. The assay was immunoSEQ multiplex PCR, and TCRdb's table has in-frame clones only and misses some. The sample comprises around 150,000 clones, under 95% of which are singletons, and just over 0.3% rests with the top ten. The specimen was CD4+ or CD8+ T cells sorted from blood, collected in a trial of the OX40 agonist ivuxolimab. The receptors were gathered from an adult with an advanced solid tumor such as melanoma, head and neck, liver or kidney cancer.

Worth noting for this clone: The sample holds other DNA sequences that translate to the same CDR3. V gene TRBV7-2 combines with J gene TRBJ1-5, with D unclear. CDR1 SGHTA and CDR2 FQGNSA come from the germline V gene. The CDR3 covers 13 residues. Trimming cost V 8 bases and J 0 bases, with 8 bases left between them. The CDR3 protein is CASSRNSNQPQHF. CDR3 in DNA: TGTGCCAGCTCTCGGAATAGCAATCAGCCCCAGCATTTT.

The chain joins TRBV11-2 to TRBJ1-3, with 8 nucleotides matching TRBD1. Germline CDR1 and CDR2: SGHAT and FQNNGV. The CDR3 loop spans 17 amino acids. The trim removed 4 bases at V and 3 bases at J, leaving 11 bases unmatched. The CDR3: CASSSRNRTGSGNTIYF. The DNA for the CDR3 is TGTGCCAGCAGCTCAAGAAACCGGACAGGGAGTGGAAACACCATATATTTT.

This CDR3 is CASSFDRAETQYF. CDR3 DNA: TGTGCCAGCAGCTTCGACAGGGCGGAGACCCAGTACTTC. The V call is TRBV5-4, the J call TRBJ2-5; TRBD1 aligns across 7 bases. Germline V lookup: CDR1 SGHNT, CDR2 YYREEE (reference sequence). Unmatched junction bases numbered 3, after V lost 2 bases and J lost 5 bases. The CDR3 extends over 13 amino acids.

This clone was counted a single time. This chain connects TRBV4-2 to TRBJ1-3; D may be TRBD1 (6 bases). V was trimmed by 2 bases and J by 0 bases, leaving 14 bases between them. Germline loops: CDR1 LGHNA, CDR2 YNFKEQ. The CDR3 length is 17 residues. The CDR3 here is CASSQPWTALSGNTIYF. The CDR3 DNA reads TGTGCCAGCAGCCAACCCTGGACAGCGCTCTCTGGAAACACCATATATTTT.

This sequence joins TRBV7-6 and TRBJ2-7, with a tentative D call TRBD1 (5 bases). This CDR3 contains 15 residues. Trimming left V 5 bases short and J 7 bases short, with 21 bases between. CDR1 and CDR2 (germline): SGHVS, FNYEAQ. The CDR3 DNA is TGTGCCAGCAGCCCCCAGGGTCTGCAGGCTTCGGAGCAGTACTTC. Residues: CASSPQGLQASEQYF.

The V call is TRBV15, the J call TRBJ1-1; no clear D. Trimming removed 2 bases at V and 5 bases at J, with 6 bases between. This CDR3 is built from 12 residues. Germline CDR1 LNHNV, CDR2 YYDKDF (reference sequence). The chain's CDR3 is CATSRSMTEAFF. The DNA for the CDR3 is TGTGCCACCAGCAGATCGATGACTGAAGCTTTCTTT. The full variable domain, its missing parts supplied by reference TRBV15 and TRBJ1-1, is DAMVIQNPRYQVTQFGKPVTLSCSQTLNHNVMYWYQQKSSQAPKLLFHYYDKDFNNEADTPDNFQSRRPNTSFCFLDIRSPGLGDTAMYLCATSRSMTEAFFGQGTRLTVV.

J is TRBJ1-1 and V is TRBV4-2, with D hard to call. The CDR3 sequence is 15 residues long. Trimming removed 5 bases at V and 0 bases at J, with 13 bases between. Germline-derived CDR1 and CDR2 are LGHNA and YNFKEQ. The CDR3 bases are TGTGCCAGCAGCTTGGAGCTGGGGTTGAACACTGAAGCTTTCTTT. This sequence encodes CASSLELGLNTEAFF.

The CDR3 is CASSPGGTEETQYF. CDR3 DNA sequence: TGTGCCAGCAGCCCAGGGGGCACGGAAGAGACCCAGTACTTC. The chain combines TRBV28 with TRBJ2-5, with 8 bases that match TRBD1. The CDR3 contains 14 residues. Germline values: CDR1 MDHEN, CDR2 SYDVKM. V was clipped by 6 bases and J by 3 bases; unmatched bases: 6.

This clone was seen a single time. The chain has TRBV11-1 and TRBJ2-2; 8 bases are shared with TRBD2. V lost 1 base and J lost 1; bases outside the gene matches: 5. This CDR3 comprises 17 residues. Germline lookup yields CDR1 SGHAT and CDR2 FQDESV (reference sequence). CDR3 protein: CASSLGRLAGNTGELFF. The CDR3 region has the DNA TGTGCCAGCAGCTTAGGAAGGCTAGCGGGGAACACCGGGGAGCTGTTTTTT.